One and the same sample provided the 24 T cell receptor beta chains below, sequenced in a study of shared clonotypes between healthy human individuals. The assay was immunoSEQ multiplex PCR, and TCRdb's table has in-frame clones only and misses some. This table holds hundreds of thousands of clones, 55% to 85% found once. The sequenced sample was memory CD4+ T cells sorted from blood. Subset in this sample: CD45RA-negative fraction. These receptors were collected from a woman aged 25 to 45 in good health.

This clone has a handful of counts. The V and J genes are TRBV5-1 and TRBJ1-2; the D is unclear. V was cut by 0 bases and J by 0 bases, with 9 bases left in between. The length of the CDR3 is 15 residues. Germline CDR1 is SGHRS and CDR2 is YFSETQ. The CDR3 DNA is TGCGCCAGCAGCTTGGGACTGGAAGCTAACTATGGCTACACCTTC. It codes for CASSLGLEANYGYTF. Supplemented by reference TRBV5-1 and TRBJ1-2, the full variable domain reads KAGVTQTPRYLIKTRGQQVTLSCSPISGHRSVSWYQQTPGQGLQFLFEYFSETQRNKGNFPGRFSGRQFSNSRSEMNVSTLELGDSALYLCASSLGLEANYGYTFGSGTRLTVV.

This clone has just a few counts. Written as DNA, the CDR3 is TGCGCCAGCAGCTTGGGACGGGGAACTAATGAAAAACTGTTTTTT. This translates into CASSLGRGTNEKLFF. V is TRBV5-1 and J is TRBJ1-4; D is undetermined. The germline V gene has CDR1 SGHRS and CDR2 YFSETQ. The CDR3 spans 15 residues. Trimming removed 0 bases from V and 1 base from J, with 7 bases in between.

The chain uses TRBV6-5 and TRBJ2-1, with 9 bases matching TRBD2. The V segment lost 5 bases and the J segment 9 bases; nucleotides outside the gene matches: 8. Germline V lookup: CDR1 MNHEY, CDR2 SVGAGI. The CDR3 is made up of 14 amino acids. The CDR3 region has the DNA TGTGCCAGCAGTGCAATAGCGGGAGAGGGTGAGCAGTTCTTC. Its translation: CASSAIAGEGEQFF.

This clone has a handful of counts. V gene TRBV6-6 combines with J gene TRBJ2-7, with D unclear. V lost 2 bases to trimming and J lost 0 bases, with 5 bases between them. The CDR3 sequence is 13 residues long. Germline CDR1 MNHNY, CDR2 SVGAGI (reference sequence). The CDR3 sequence is CASSYGTSYEQYF. The CDR3 nucleotides are TGTGCCAGCAGTTACGGCACCTCCTACGAGCAGTACTTC.

This clone occurred a few times. The chain links TRBV6-5 to TRBJ2-2, with D unclear. Trimming left V 2 bases short and J 2 bases short, with 12 bases between. CDR3 length: 16 residues. The germline gives CDR1 MNHEY, CDR2 SVGAGI. The CDR3 protein is CASSYSSGINTGELFF. The CDR3 nucleotides read TGTGCCAGCAGTTACAGCAGTGGGATCAACACCGGGGAGCTGTTTTTT.

This clone was observed a single time. This chain links TRBV5-1 with TRBJ2-2; a possible D gene is TRBD2 (6 bases). The CDR3 contains 16 residues. V shed 4 bases and J shed 0 bases, with 13 bases lying between them. Germline assignment: CDR1 SGHRS and CDR2 YFSETQ. CDR3 loop: CASSPGVQANTGELFF. In DNA, the CDR3 is TGCGCCAGCAGCCCGGGAGTCCAAGCGAACACCGGGGAGCTGTTTTTT.

This sequence joins TRBV2 and TRBJ2-1; 10 bases are shared with TRBD2. Germline V gene lookup returns CDR1 SNHLY and CDR2 FYNNEI. This CDR3 contains 18 residues. Unmatched junction bases numbered 15, after V lost 3 bases and J lost 7 bases. CDR3 sequence: CASSDGLLRTSGKNEQFF. DNA for the CDR3: TGTGCCAGCAGTGATGGGTTGTTGCGGACTAGCGGTAAGAATGAGCAGTTCTTC.

V is TRBV2 and J is TRBJ2-3, with 10 nucleotides matching TRBD2. The germline V gene has CDR1 SNHLY and CDR2 FYNNEI. V dropped 8 bases and J dropped 4; count of bases not matched to a gene: 6. This CDR3 comprises 14 residues. The CDR3 region is CASLRAGGSDTQYF. Written as DNA, the CDR3 is TGTGCCAGCCTACGAGCGGGAGGGTCAGATACGCAGTATTTT.

This clone was found many times. The chain joins TRBV19 to TRBJ1-3; no reliable D call. The CDR3 consists of 13 residues. The V end was cut by 3 bases, the J end by 2 bases, with 5 bases between. CDR1 LNHDA and CDR2 SQIVND come from the germline V gene (reference sequence). CDR3 protein: CASSIFTGNTIYF. CDR3 nucleotides: TGTGCCAGTAGTATCTTTACTGGAAACACCATATATTTT.

V and J are TRBV7-9 and TRBJ1-5; D ambiguous. Germline CDR1 and CDR2: SEHNR and FQNEAQ (reference sequence). V was cut by 5 bases and J by 5 bases, with 13 bases left in between. The CDR3 length is 14 residues. The CDR3 region has the DNA TGTGCCAGCAGCCCCTGGGAGGCTCATCAGCCCCAGCATTTT. It specifies CASSPWEAHQPQHF. Filled out from reference TRBV7-9 and TRBJ1-5, the complete variable domain reads DTGVSQNPRHKITKRGQNVTFRCDPISEHNRLYWYRQTLGQGPEFLTYFQNEAQLEKSRLLSDRFSAERPKGSFSTLEIQRTEQGDSAMYLCASSPWEAHQPQHFGDGTRLSIL.

The table lists this clone with a few counts. This chain uses TRBV19 with TRBJ1-5; no definite D call. The CDR3 has 17 amino acids. Trimming removed 5 bases from V and 4 bases from J, with 21 bases in between. Germline CDR1 and CDR2: LNHDA and SQIVND (reference sequence). The CDR3 region is CASSLRVTLGGNQPQHF. Here the CDR3 DNA reads TGTGCCAGTAGTCTGCGGGTGACCCTCGGAGGGAATCAGCCCCAGCATTTT.

The chain uses TRBV11-3 and TRBJ1-1; no clear D. Trimming pared 5 bases from V and 5 bases from J, leaving 12 bases between. CDR3 length equals 13 residues. The germline CDR1 and CDR2 sequences are SGHNT and YENEEA. The CDR3 loop is CASSPGVRTEAFF. The CDR3 DNA is TGTGCCAGCAGCCCGGGAGTGAGGACTGAAGCTTTCTTT. Together with reference TRBV11-3 and TRBJ1-1, the CDR3 gives the full variable domain: EAGVVQSPRYKIIEKKQPVAFWCNPISGHNTLYWYLQNLGQGPELLIRYENEEAVDDSQLPKDRFSAERLKGVDSTLKIQPAELGDSAVYLCASSPGVRTEAFFGQGTRLTVV.

V gene TRBV5-4 combines with J gene TRBJ2-7, with D possibly TRBD2 on 6 matching bases. Germline loops: CDR1 SGHNT, CDR2 YYREEE (reference sequence). The CDR3 has 16 residues. The V and J ends lost 4 bases and 0 bases respectively, with 17 bases between them. CDR3 sequence (DNA): TGTGCCAGCAGCCCCGGAGGGGCGGGGTACTCCTACGAGCAGTACTTC. This gives the protein CASSPGGAGYSYEQYF.

The rearrangement joins TRBV5-4 to TRBJ2-3, with no clear D. There are 13 residues in the CDR3. V was clipped by 2 bases and J by 2 bases, with 6 bases between them. Per the germline V gene, CDR1 is SGHNT and CDR2 is YYREEE (reference sequence). The CDR3 region has the DNA TGTGCCAGCAGCTTTACTTACACAGATACGCAGTATTTT. Translation: CASSFTYTDTQYF.

In DNA, the CDR3 is TGCGCCAGCAGCTCAAGACCCGGGTCCGCCAAAAACATTCAGTACTTC. Amino acids: CASSSRPGSAKNIQYF. The J gene is TRBJ2-4, the V gene TRBV5-1; no reliable D call. The CDR3 runs to 16 residues. V dropped 3 bases and J dropped 1 base, with 14 bases sitting between them. Germline V CDR1 and CDR2: SGHRS, YFSETQ.

The sample holds many counts of this clone. The CDR3 coding sequence is TGTGCCAGCAGCTCCACAGGTTGGGAGCTGTTTTTT. It yields the protein CASSSTGWELFF. The J gene is TRBJ2-2, the V gene TRBV5-5; a possible D gene is TRBD1 (5 bases). This CDR3 comprises 12 residues. V lost 3 bases and J 9 bases, leaving 9 bases between the germline ends. CDR1 and CDR2 (germline): SGHKS, YYEKEE (reference sequence).

The rearrangement joins TRBV5-1 to TRBJ2-2, with 7 positions matching TRBD1. CDR3 length equals 16 residues. Germline CDR1 SGHRS, CDR2 YFSETQ. With 4 bases clipped from V and 4 bases from J, the junction kept 10 bases outside the gene matches. CDR3 amino acids: CASSVGRGHTTGELFF. The CDR3 bases are TGCGCCAGCAGCGTAGGTAGGGGGCACACCACCGGGGAGCTGTTTTTT.

The V and J genes are TRBV28 and TRBJ1-2, with TRBD1 as a possible D gene (6 bases). The ends were cut back, 7 bases at V and 4 bases at J, with 16 bases in the middle. CDR1 and CDR2 from the germline V gene are MDHEN and SYDVKM. CDR3 length: 14 amino acids. In DNA, the CDR3 is TGTGCCAGCACCGAGAACAGGGACGGCTATGGCTACACCTTC. Translating gives CASTENRDGYGYTF.

The V call is TRBV4-2, the J call TRBJ2-1; a weak D match, TRBD1 (6 bases). This CDR3 spans 15 amino acids. From germline, CDR1 is LGHNA and CDR2 YNFKEQ. Trimming took 0 bases from V and 10 from J, leaving 16 bases between them. CDR3 sequence reads: CASSQEGHNQGEQFF. The CDR3 coding sequence is TGTGCCAGCAGCCAAGAAGGCCACAACCAGGGGGAGCAGTTCTTC.

The chain uses TRBV5-1 and TRBJ1-1; D gene uncertain. The CDR3 spans 13 residues. With 1 base removed from V and 4 bases from J, the gap between germline ends came to 8 bases. The germline V gene has CDR1 SGHRS and CDR2 YFSETQ. CDR3 DNA sequence: TGCGCCAGCAGCTTGCCCTCGGGCACTGAAGCTTTCTTT. Encoded protein: CASSLPSGTEAFF.

V gene TRBV4-2 combines with J gene TRBJ2-7; the D gene is possibly TRBD2 (6 bases). Germline assignment: CDR1 LGHNA and CDR2 YNFKEQ. With 0 bases removed from V and 7 bases from J, the gap between germline ends came to 10 bases. CDR3 size: 13 residues. The CDR3 DNA follows: TGTGCCAGCAGCCAAGACGGAGGGCGGGAGCAGTACTTC. Translated, it gives CASSQDGGREQYF.

The gene calls are TRBV7-7 and TRBJ2-2; 10 bases match TRBD2. Trimming removed 4 bases from V and 1 base from J; junction bases left unmatched: 3. CDR1 is SSHAT, CDR2 FNYEAQ, per germline (reference sequence). The CDR3 consists of 16 residues. CDR3 amino acids: CASSSLAGGNTGELFF. In nucleotides, the CDR3 is TGTGCCAGCAGCTCATTAGCGGGAGGGAACACCGGGGAGCTGTTTTTT.

The genes are TRBV29-1 and TRBJ2-2; no clear D. Germline assignment: CDR1 SQVTM and CDR2 ANQGSEA. This CDR3 is 11 amino acids long. Trimming removed 4 bases at V and 4 bases at J, with 4 bases between. CDR3 nucleotide sequence: TGCAGCGTTGGGCTCACCGGGGAGCTGTTTTTT. It translates to CSVGLTGELFF.

In this sample, this clone turned up a few times. The chain carries TRBV7-9 and TRBJ2-5; 8 bases align to TRBD1. Germline CDR1 and CDR2: SEHNR and FQNEAQ (reference sequence). V dropped 4 bases and J dropped 4; count of bases not matched to a gene: 5. The length of the CDR3 is 14 residues. The DNA of the CDR3 is TGTGCCAGCAGCTCCACCGGGACAGGAGAGACCCAGTACTTC. Its translation: CASSSTGTGETQYF.